Sequencing of this TCR beta chain was carried out in a study of cytomegalovirus exposure and HLA in healthy donors. Study-wide results and limits: TRBV6-2, TRBV6-3 and some other V segments were excluded as indistinguishable. TCR beta sequences reportedly predicted the HLA-A and HLA-B alleles of most subjects accurately.

The PCR had 60 Vbeta and 13 Jbeta primers. Sequencing was performed with immunoSEQ multiplex PCR; in TCRdb, only in-frame clones are kept and a portion is missing. The data hold 180,000 or so clones, with 75% to 80% observed a single time. Comment on this clone: As yet, its antigen is unknown.

CDR3 length: 15 amino acids. The germline V gene has CDR1 SEHNR and CDR2 FQNEAQ (reference sequence). V was trimmed by 1 base and J by 7 bases, leaving 16 bases between them. The chain links TRBV7-9 to TRBJ1-2; no clear D. The sequenced sample was PBMCs. The receptor was derived from a man in his forties or fifties in good health and CMV-seropositive. The CDR3, as DNA: TGTGCCAGCAGCTTAGTGGCGTCGGAGTTGTCTGGCTACACCTTC. It encodes CASSLVASELSGYTF.